This T cell receptor (beta chain) was sequenced in a study of CD8+CD57+ T cells in acquired aplastic anemia. For the study at large: Yields of DNA that came from sorted CD4+ and CD8+ cells averaged about 3 ug. Broader study findings: Patients shared twenty-nine CD8+ CDR3 sequences with controls.

Genomic DNA, serving as template, underwent TCR beta VDJ and CDR3 profiling. TCRdb used MiXCR to reprocess the reads, holding one entry per CDR3 protein. The repertoire includes approximately 470,000 distinct CDR3 sequences, about a third of them detected once, and under 0.95% sits in the top ten. The patients chosen for sequencing had shown expansion of CD8+CD57+ cells (detected by flow cytometry). The diagnosis in all patients was severe acquired aplastic anemia. The blood sampling took place in patients who had so far received no therapy. In this sample, this clonotype turned up a few times. Its antigen is unidentified. Sequencing input: sorted CD4+, CD8+, or CD8+CD57+ T cells (not recorded which) from PBMCs. The TCR sequence derives from a human donor with aplastic anemia.

The CDR3 protein is CASSYEGPRFGTQYF. CDR3 DNA sequence: TGTGCCAGCAGTTATGAGGGTCCCCGGTTTGGTACGCAGTATTTT. The chain links TRBV6-5 to TRBJ2-3; TRBD2 might be the D (5 bases). CDR1 is MNHEY, CDR2 SVGAGI, per germline. The CDR3 extends over 15 amino acids. Deletions cut 3 bases from V and 8 bases from J, with 18 bases between.